This TCR beta chain stems from a study of blood T cell repertoires in COVID-19. Libraries were prepared by immunoSEQ multiplex PCR; TCRdb keeps only in-frame clonotypes and omits some of them. Among some 100,000 clones listed, roughly 92% were seen once. The ends lost 7 bases at V and 1 base at J; junction bases unmatched: 2. The germline CDR1 and CDR2 sequences are MNHEY and SVGAGI. The CDR3 spans 13 residues. The specimen sequenced was peripheral blood. This clonotype originated in a man in his 70s with acute or convalescent COVID-19. This chain links TRBV6-5 with TRBJ1-1; 8 bases map to TRBD1. In DNA form, the CDR3 reads TGTGCCAGCACCGGACAGGGGAACACTGAAGCTTTCTTT. Protein sequence: CASTGQGNTEAFF.